This T cell receptor (beta chain) was sequenced in a study of T cell changes during pregnancy in multiple sclerosis. Sequenced by immunoSEQ multiplex PCR; TCRdb stores in-frame clones only, minus some. The top ten hold around 0.47% of the sample, which has about 44,000 clones, approximately 95% seen once. Germline V gene data show CDR1 as MNHNS and CDR2 as SASEGT. V lost 6 bases, J lost 5 bases, and 11 bases lay in between. The CDR3 length is 13 residues. The sample consisted of CD4+ T cells from peripheral blood mononuclear cells, taken in the first trimester of pregnancy. The chain recombines TRBV6-1 with TRBJ1-5; a possible D gene is TRBD1 (6 bases). This TCR was recovered from a female donor with multiple sclerosis, enrolled in a pregnancy study. CDR3 residues: CASSKGGYQPQHF. CDR3 in DNA: TGTGCCAGCAGCAAGGGGGGGTATCAGCCCCAGCATTTT.